The 2 T cell receptor beta chains listed next were all sequenced from one sample in a study of Ad26.COV2.S vaccination and SARS-CoV-2 variants. Stated treatment: around 19 received Ad26.COV2.S at low or high dose, single or two shots; about 5 received placebo; per-sample allocation not given. All samples were drawn on day 63, counting from the first vaccine or placebo injection. Assay used: immunoSEQ multiplex PCR; TCRdb lists only in-frame clones, some missing. The data hold 350,000 to 400,000 clones, with 75% to 90% observed a single time. The source material was peripheral blood, sampled in a trial of Ad26.COV2.S vaccine versus placebo. The origin of the receptors is a person aged 18 to 65 who received the Ad26.COV2.S COVID-19 vaccine or a placebo.

The chain is built from TRBV29-1 and TRBJ1-5; tentatively, D is TRBD1 (5 bases). Trimming stripped 7 bases from V and 6 bases from J, with 22 bases between. The germline V gene encodes CDR1 SQVTM and CDR2 ANQGSEA. This CDR3 has 15 amino acids. The CDR3 sequence: CSAHLLWQGVQPQHF. CDR3 in DNA: TGCAGCGCCCACCTCCTCTGGCAGGGCGTTCAGCCCCAGCATTTT.

V gene TRBV5-1 combines with J gene TRBJ2-2, with 7 bases identical to TRBD1. The CDR3 length is 14 residues. Trimming removed 4 bases from V and 6 bases from J; junction bases left unmatched: 6. Germline loops: CDR1 SGHRS, CDR2 YFSETQ. The CDR3 is CASSRDRGSGELFF. Written as DNA, the CDR3 is TGCGCCAGCAGCCGGGACAGAGGGTCCGGGGAGCTGTTTTTT.